This entry concerns a single T cell receptor beta chain. The antigen is unknown. TCRdb keeps only in-frame clones here, not all; method: immunoSEQ multiplex PCR. The table records 75,000 to 100,000 clones, roughly 90% of them present only once. This record comes from a study of T cell responses to AZD1222 COVID-19 vaccine. Study-level findings and limits: Clonal diversity was possibly underestimated; the donors were predominantly white British and more often female. AZD1222 recipients seropositive at baseline numbered only 6 or 7. Receipt of two AZD1222 doses was followed by a rise in Spike-specific TCR breadth and depth. Spike was spanned by vaccine-associated CD4 TCRs, with dominance at 160-218 and 743-854.

CDR1 and CDR2 (germline): MNHEY, SVGEGT. This CDR3 is 13 amino acids long. V lost 1 base to trimming and J lost 5 bases, with 6 bases between them. Material: peripheral blood, obtained on day 0 of AZD1222 vaccination. This rearrangement joins TRBV6-2 or TRBV6-3 to TRBJ2-1; D uncertain. The receptor's source is an adult in good health. DNA of the CDR3: TGTGCCAGCAGTTACTGGATGCACAATGAGCAGTTCTTC. It specifies CASSYWMHNEQFF.